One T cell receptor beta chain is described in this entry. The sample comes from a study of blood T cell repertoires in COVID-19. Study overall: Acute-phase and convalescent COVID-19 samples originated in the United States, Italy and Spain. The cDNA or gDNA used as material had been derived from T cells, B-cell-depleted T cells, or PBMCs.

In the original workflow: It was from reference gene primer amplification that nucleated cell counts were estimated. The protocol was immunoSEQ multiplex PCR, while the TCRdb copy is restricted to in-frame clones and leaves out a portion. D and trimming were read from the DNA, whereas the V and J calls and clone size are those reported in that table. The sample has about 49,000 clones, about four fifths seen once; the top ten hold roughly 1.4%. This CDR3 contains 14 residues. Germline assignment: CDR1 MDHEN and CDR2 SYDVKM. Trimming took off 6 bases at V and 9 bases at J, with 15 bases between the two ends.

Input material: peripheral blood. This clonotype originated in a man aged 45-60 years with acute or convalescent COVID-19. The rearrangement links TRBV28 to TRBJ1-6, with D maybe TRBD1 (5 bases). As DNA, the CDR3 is TGTGCCAGCAGCAAAGGACATCTCGGTTCACCCCTCCACTTT. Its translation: CASSKGHLGSPLHF.